This paragraph reports one TCR beta chain. This clonotype was counted at least ten times. Its antigen specificity is not known. Base quality data are lacking; no much larger clone is found one base away. The trim is 8 bases for V and 5 bases for J, with a gap of 16 bases between the germline ends. Reading the germline V gene gives CDR1 ENHRY and CDR2 SYGVKD. CDR3 length: 13 amino acids, cysteine to phenylalanine. The read is trimmed to its CDR3 DNA, 39 bases read in frame from base 1. Amplification of TCR beta CDR3 regions was carried out from RNA transcripts. A first-round RT-PCR of the TCR CDR3 used the HTBI primer set with the Qiagen OneStep RT-PCR kit. Libraries were constructed in a second round of multiplex PCR, after which size selection and purification were performed. Paired-end sequencing of the libraries was performed with 100 bp reads on an Illumina HiSeq2000. The study's own analysis went as follows. SOAPnuke was used to process the raw data, with reads discarded if the reads contained adapters or uncalled bases, had a mean Phred below 15, or lacked an exact constant-primer or identifier match. COPE v1.2.5 was used to merge the high-quality paired reads, and each unique nucleotide sequence was defined as a clonotype. MiTCR v1.1 was used to align the clonotypes against IMGT TRBV, TRBD and TRBJ reference segments. The analysis included only V-J combinations with a frequency above 0.0001, which together covered 99% to 99.2% of the repertoires. The TCS score was defined as F50 (clonal expansion) divided by E x V (chaos), with BLOSUM62-based TCRdist calculated between CDR3 peptides within each V-J. Welch's t-statistics and random forest reduced roughly 500 V-J features to about 13, which were used in a naive Bayes classifier (R e1071). TCRdb took the public reads, trimmed them with fastp at Q25, ran MiXCR for clone calling and kept in-frame beta chains. Rows merge per CDR3 protein into single entries with the most common DNA and genes. These V and J calls originate from TCRdb's pipeline instead of the authors' own analysis. The sample has some 460,000 distinct CDR3 sequences on record, approximately 14% of them singletons. Together, the top ten hold roughly 7.4% of the sample.

The record originates from a study of T cells in Graves' hyperthyroidism and ophthalmopathy (dated by TCRdb to the late 2010s). About the study as a whole: Peripheral blood samples were taken at initial diagnosis, before any treatment was given. TCR V-J signatures able to tell the groups apart were searched for in a discovery cohort of some 100 patients, of whom about 40 had Graves' ophthalmopathy and about 60 had stable Graves' hyperthyroidism. The paper reports TCR Vbeta CDR3 sequencing of 135 peripheral blood samples: around 45 ophthalmopathy, under 85 hyperthyroidism and about 17 progressor patients. In six Graves' hyperthyroidism patients, the study also compared T-cell repertoires from thyroid tissue with T-cell repertoires from blood. After sampling, hyperthyroidism patients received methimazole starting at 30 mg daily, and ophthalmopathy patients received high-dose intravenous methylprednisolone. The 100 discovery patients were divided at random into training and test sets in a 7:3 ratio. Whether ophthalmopathy could be predicted prospectively was tested in an independent validation cohort made up of roughly 19 hyperthyroidism patients plus 17 patients who later progressed to ophthalmopathy. Overall results and qualifications from the work: In cross-validation, a model built on a 13 V-J signature told ophthalmopathy apart from stable hyperthyroidism with roughly 87% sensitivity and about 81% specificity, and in testing the same model reached 80%/75%. No statistical method was used to set the sample size in advance, and investigators knew the group allocation. Blood samples also contained most of the expanded thyroid clonotypes (frequency above 0.001), which suggests that blood repertoires may reflect thyroid immune responses. In validation, the model predicted progression to ophthalmopathy a median of roughly 6.5 months before onset, with about 67% sensitivity and about 75% specificity.

Stable Graves' hyperthyroidism was defined as the absence of progression to ophthalmopathy over 18 months of follow-up. The hyperthyroidism patients were between 18 and 65 years old and newly diagnosed, with a disease duration of less than 2 months. Any patient with an uncontrolled infection, another autoimmune disease, pregnancy or lactation was excluded. Diagnoses were based on clinical symptoms, serum thyroxine and TRAb, thyroid ultrasound and orbital computed tomography. Ficoll-Paque density gradient centrifugation was used to isolate PBMCs from around 10 ml of fresh peripheral blood. Trizol reagent was used to extract total RNA, and RNA quality was then checked on an Agilent 2100 Bioanalyzer.

This chain is built from TRBV10-3 and TRBJ2-7; the D gene cannot be resolved reliably. The clonotype originates from a woman between 18 and 29 years old with Graves' hyperthyroidism. Sequencing was done on a sample of blood. The sequenced DNA: TGTGCCATCTTCAGCAGTGCTTCCGACGAGCAGTACTTC. It translates to CAIFSSASDEQYF.